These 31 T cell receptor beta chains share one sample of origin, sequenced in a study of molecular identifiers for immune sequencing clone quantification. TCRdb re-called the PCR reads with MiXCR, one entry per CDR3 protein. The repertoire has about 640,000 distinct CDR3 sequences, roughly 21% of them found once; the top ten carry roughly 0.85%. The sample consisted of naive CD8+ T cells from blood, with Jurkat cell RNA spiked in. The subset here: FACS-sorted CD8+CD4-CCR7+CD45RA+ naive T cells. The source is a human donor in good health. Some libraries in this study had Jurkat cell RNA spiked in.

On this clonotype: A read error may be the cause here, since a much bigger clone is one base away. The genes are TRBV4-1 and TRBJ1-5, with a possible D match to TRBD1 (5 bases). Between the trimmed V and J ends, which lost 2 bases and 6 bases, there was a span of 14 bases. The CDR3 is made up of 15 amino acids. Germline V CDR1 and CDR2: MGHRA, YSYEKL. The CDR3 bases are TGCGCCAGCAGCCAAATAGGCAGGGAAGGTCAGCCCCAGCATTTT. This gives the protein CASSQIGREGQPQHF.

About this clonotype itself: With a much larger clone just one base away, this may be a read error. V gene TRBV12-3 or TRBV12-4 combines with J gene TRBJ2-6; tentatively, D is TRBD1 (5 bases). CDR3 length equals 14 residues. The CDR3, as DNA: TGTGCCAGCACAGGCGTATCTGGGGCCAACGTCCCGACTTTC. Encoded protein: CASTGVSGANVPTF.

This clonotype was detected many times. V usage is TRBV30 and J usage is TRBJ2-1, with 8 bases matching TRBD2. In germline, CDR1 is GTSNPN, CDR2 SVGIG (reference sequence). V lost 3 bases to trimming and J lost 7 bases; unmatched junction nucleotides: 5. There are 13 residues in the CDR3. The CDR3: CAWRYAGGNEQFF. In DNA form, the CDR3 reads TGTGCCTGGAGGTACGCGGGGGGAAATGAGCAGTTCTTC.

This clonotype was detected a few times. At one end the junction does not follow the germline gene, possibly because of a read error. The CDR3 reads CASSLEPGTGNTGELFF. The CDR3 region has the DNA TGTGCCAGCAGCTTGGAACCCGGGACAGGGAACACCGGGGAGCTGTTTTTT. The rearrangement uses TRBV5-3 and TRBJ2-2; 8 bases agree with TRBD1. TRBV5-3 is flagged as an ORF with uncertain function. The CDR3 runs to 17 residues.

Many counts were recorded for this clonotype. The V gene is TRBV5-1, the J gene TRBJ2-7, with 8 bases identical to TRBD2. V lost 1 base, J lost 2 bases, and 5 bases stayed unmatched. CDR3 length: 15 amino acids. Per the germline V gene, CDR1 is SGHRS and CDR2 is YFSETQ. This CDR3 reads CASSLLGLEAYEQYF. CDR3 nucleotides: TGCGCCAGCAGCTTGTTGGGACTAGAGGCCTACGAGCAGTACTTC.

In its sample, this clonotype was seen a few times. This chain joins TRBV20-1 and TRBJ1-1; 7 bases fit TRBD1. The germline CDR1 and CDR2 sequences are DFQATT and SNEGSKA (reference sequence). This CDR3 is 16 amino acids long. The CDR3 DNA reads TGCAGATCCGACAGGGTCGGAATCCGCATGAACACTGAAGCTTTCTTT. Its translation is CRSDRVGIRMNTEAFF.

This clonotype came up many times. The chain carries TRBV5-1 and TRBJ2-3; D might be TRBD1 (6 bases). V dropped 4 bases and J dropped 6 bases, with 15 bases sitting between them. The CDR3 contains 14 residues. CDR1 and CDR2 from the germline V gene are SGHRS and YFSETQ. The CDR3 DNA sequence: TGCGCCAGCAGCCACGGACAGCTCATCGATACGCAGTATTTT. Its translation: CASSHGQLIDTQYF.

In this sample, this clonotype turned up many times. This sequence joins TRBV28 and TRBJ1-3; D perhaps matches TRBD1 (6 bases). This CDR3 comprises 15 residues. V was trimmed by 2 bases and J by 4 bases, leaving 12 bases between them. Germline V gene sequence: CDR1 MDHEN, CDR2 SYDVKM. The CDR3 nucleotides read TGTGCCAGCAGTTTAAACAGGGTAACCGGAAACACCATATATTTT. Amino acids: CASSLNRVTGNTIYF.

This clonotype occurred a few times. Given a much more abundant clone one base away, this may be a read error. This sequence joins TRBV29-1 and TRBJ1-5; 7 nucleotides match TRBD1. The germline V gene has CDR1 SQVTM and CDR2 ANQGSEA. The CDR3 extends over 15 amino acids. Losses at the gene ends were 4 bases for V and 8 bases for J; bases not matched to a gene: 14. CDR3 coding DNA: TGCAGCGTTGTAGGAGGGGACAGTGCCCTAAAGCCCCAGCATTTT. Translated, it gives CSVVGGDSALKPQHF.

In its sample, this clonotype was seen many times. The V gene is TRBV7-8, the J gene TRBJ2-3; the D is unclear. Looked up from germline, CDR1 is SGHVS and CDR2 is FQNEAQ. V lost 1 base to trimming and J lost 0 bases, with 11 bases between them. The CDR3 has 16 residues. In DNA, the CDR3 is TGTGCCAGCAGCTTAGGAGCCTGGGGTAGCACAGATACGCAGTATTTT. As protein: CASSLGAWGSTDTQYF. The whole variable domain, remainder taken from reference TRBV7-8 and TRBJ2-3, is GAGVSQSPRYKVAKRGQDVALRCDPISGHVSLFWYQQALGQGPEFLTYFQNEAQLDKSGLPSDRFFAERPEGSVSTLKIQRTQQEDSAVYLCASSLGAWGSTDTQYFGPGTRLTVL.

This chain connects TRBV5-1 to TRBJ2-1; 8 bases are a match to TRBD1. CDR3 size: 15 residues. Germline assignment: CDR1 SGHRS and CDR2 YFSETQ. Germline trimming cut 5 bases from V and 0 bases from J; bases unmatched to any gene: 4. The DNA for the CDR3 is TGCGCCAGCAGAGAGGACAGGGACTCCTACAATGAGCAGTTCTTC. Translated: CASREDRDSYNEQFF.

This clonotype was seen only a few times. The CDR3: CAIQALNEQFF. For the CDR3, the DNA is TGTGCCATCCAGGCGTTGAATGAGCAGTTCTTC. The chain uses TRBV7-9 and TRBJ2-1; D is undetermined. V was pared by 10 bases and J by 7 bases, with 11 bases between. Germline CDR1 is SEHNR and CDR2 is FQNEAQ (reference sequence). The CDR3 sequence is 11 residues long.

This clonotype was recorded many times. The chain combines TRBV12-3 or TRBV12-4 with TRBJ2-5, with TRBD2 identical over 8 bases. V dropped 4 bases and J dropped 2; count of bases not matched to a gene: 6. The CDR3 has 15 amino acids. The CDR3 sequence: CASSSGLATQETQYF. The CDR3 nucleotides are TGTGCCAGCAGTTCCGGACTAGCCACACAAGAGACCCAGTACTTC.

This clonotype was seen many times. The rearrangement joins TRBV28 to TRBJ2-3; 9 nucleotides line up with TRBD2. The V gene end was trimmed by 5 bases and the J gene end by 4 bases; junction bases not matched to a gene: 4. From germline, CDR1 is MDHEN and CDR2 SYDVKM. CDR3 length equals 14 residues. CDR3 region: CASSNRLAADTQYF. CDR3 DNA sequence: TGTGCCAGCAGTAATCGACTAGCGGCAGATACGCAGTATTTT. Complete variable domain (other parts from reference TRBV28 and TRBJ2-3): DVKVTQSSRYLVKRTGEKVFLECVQDMDHENMFWYRQDPGLGLRLIYFSYDVKMKEKGDIPEGYSVSREKKERFSLILESASTNQTSMYLCASSNRLAADTQYFGPGTRLTVL.

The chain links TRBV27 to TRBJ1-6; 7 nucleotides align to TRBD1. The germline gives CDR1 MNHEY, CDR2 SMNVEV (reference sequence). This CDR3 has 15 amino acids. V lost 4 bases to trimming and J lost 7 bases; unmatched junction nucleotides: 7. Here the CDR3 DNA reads TGTGCCAGCAGTTCCTACCGGGACAGCAATTCACCCCTCCACTTT. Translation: CASSSYRDSNSPLHF.

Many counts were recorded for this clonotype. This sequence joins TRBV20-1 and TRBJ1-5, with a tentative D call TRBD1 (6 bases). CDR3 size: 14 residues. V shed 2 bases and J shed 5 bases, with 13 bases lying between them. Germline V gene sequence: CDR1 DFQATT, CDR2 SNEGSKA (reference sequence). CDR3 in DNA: TGCAGTGCTAGACAGACAGGAGTTGATCAGCCCCAGCATTTT. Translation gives CSARQTGVDQPQHF.

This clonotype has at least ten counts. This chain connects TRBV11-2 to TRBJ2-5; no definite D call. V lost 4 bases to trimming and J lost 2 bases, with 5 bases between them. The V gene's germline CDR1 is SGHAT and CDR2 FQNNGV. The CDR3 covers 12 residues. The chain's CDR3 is CASSSAQETQYF. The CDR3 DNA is TGTGCCAGCAGCTCCGCTCAAGAGACCCAGTACTTC.

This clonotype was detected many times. CDR3 bases: TGCGCCAGCAGCCAAGGCGGGAGTCTGGAGTACGAGCAGTACTTC. It codes for CASSQGGSLEYEQYF. This chain uses TRBV4-3 with TRBJ2-7; 7 bases are a match to TRBD2. V shed 1 base, J shed 4 bases, and the junction held 7 bases outside the gene matches. The CDR3 contains 15 residues. Per the germline V gene, CDR1 is LGHNA and CDR2 is YSLEER.

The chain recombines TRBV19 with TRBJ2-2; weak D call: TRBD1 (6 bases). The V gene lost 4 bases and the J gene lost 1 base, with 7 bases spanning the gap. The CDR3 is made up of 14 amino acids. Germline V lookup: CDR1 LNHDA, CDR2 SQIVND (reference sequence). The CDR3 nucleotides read TGTGCCAGTAGTACGACAGGGAACACCGGGGAGCTGTTTTTT. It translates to CASSTTGNTGELFF.

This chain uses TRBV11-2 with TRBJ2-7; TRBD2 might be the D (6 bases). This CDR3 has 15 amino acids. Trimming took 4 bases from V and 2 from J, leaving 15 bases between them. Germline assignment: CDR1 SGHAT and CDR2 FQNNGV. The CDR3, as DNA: TGTGCCAGCAGCTCATACCGGGACTTACCCTACGAGCAGTACTTC. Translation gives CASSSYRDLPYEQYF. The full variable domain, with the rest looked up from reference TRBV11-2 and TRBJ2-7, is EAGVAQSPRYKIIEKRQSVAFWCNPISGHATLYWYQQILGQGPKLLIQFQNNGVVDDSQLPKDRFSAERLKGVDSTLKIQPAKLEDSAVYLCASSSYRDLPYEQYFGPGTRLTVT.

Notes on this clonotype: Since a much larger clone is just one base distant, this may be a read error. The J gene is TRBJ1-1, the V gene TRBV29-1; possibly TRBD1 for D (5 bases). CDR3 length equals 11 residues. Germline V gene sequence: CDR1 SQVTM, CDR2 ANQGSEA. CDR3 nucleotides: TGCGGCGTTGTGTGGGGGTCTGAAGCTTTCTTT. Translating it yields CGVVWGSEAFF.

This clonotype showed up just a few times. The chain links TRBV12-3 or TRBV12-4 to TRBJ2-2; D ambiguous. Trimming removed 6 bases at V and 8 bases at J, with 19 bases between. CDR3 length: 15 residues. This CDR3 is CASSHPADPQGELFF. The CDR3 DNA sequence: TGTGCCAGCAGCCACCCGGCAGACCCCCAAGGGGAGCTGTTTTTT.

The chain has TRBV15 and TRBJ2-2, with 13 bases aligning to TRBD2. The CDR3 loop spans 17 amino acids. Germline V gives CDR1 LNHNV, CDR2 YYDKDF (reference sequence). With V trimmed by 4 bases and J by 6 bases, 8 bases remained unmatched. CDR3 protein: CATSTPWGTSGAGELFF. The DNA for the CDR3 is TGTGCCACCAGCACTCCCTGGGGGACTAGCGGGGCCGGGGAGCTGTTTTTT. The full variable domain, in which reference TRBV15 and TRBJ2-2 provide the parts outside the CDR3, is DAMVIQNPRYQVTQFGKPVTLSCSQTLNHNVMYWYQQKSSQAPKLLFHYYDKDFNNEADTPDNFQSRRPNTSFCFLDIRSPGLGDTAMYLCATSTPWGTSGAGELFFGEGSRLTVL.

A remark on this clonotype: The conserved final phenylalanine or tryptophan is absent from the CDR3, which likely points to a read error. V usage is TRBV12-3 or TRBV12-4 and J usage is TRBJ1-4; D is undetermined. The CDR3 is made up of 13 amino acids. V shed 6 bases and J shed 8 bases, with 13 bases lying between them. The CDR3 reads CASRAGVDEKLFS. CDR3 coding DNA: TGTGCCAGCAGGGCGGGAGTTGACGAAAAACTGTTTTCT.

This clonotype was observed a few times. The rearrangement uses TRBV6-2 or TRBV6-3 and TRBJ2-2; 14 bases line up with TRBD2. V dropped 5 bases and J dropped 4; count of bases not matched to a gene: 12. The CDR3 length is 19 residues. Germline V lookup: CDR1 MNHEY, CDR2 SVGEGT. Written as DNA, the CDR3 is TGTGCCAGCAGTCTTCGGGGACTAGCGGGAGTTAAAGGCACCGGGGAGCTGTTTTTT. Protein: CASSLRGLAGVKGTGELFF.

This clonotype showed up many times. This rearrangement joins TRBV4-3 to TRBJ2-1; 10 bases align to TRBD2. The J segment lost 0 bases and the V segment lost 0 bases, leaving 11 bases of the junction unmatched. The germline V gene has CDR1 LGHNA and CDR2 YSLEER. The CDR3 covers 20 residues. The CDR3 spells CASSQDGGTSAESSYNEQFF. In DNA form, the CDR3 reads TGCGCCAGCAGCCAAGATGGTGGGACTAGCGCCGAGAGCTCCTACAATGAGCAGTTCTTC.

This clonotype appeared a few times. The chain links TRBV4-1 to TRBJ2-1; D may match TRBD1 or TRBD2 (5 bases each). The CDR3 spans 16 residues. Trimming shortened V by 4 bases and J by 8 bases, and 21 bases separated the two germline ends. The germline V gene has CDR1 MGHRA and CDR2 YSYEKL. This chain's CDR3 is CASSLTPGRLTDEQFF. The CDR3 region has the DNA TGCGCCAGCAGCCTCACACCGGGACGGCTTACGGATGAGCAGTTCTTC.

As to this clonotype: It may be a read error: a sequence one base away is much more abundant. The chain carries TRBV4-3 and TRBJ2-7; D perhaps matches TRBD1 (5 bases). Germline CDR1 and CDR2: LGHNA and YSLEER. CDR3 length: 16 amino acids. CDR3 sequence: CASSQEVQGGTYGQYF. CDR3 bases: TGCGCCAGCAGCCAAGAGGTTCAGGGCGGCACCTACGGGCAGTACTTC.

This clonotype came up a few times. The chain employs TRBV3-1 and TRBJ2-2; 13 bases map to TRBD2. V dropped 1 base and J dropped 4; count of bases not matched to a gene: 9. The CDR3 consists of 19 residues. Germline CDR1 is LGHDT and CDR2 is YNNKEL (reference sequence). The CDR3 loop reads CASSQVGALAGGPTGELFF. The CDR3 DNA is TGTGCCAGCAGCCAAGTGGGGGCACTAGCGGGGGGGCCCACCGGGGAGCTGTTTTTT.

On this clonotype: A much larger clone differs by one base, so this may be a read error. CDR3 amino acids: CASGLTQDEQYF. The CDR3 DNA is TGCGCCAGCGGCTTGACACAGGACGAGCAGTACTTC. The rearrangement joins TRBV5-1 to TRBJ2-7; D is perhaps TRBD1 (5 bases). Looked up from germline, CDR1 is SGHRS and CDR2 is YFSETQ. The CDR3 is made up of 12 amino acids.

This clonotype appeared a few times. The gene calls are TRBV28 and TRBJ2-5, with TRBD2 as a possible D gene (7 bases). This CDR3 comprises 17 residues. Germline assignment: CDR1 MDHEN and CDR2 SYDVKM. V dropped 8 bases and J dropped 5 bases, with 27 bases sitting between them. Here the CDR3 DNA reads TGTGCCAGCGACACCATTCCTTCGAGGGAGGGGGAGGAGACCCAGTACTTC. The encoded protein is CASDTIPSREGEETQYF.